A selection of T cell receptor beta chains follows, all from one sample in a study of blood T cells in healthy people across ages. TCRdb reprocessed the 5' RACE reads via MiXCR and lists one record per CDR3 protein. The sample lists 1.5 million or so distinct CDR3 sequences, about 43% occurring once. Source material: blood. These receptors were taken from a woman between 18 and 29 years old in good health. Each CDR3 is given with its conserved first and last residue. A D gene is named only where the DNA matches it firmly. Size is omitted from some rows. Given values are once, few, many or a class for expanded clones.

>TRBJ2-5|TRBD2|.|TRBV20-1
CSARFSGTSGGNPSFNEQYF
TGCAGTGCTAGATTCTCGGGGACTAGCGGGGGGAATCCTTCCTTCAATGAGCAGTACTTC
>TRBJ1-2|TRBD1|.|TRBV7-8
CASSLVKDRGYGYTF
TGTGCCAGCAGCTTAGTAAAGGACAGGGGCTATGGCTACACCTTC
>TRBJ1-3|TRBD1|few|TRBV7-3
CASSPGQGASTIYF
TGTGCCAGCAGTCCGGGACAGGGGGCGAGCACCATATATTTT
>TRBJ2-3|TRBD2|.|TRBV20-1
CSAHGGLAGTDTQYF
TGCAGTGCCCACGGGGGGCTAGCGGGTACAGATACGCAGTATTTT
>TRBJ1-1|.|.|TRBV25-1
CASSPGERPTRNTEAFF
TGTGCCAGCAGTCCAGGTGAGCGGCCCACCAGGAACACTGAAGCTTTCTTT
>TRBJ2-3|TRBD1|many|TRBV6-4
CASSPRAGGTDTQYF
TGTGCCAGCAGTCCCCGGGCAGGGGGAACAGATACGCAGTATTTT
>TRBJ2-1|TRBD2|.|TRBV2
CAREGTSNEQFF
TGTGCCCGTGAAGGGACTAGCAATGAGCAGTTCTTC
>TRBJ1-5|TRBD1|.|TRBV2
CASSFTGVGQPQHF
TGTGCCAGCAGTTTCACAGGGGTAGGGCAGCCCCAGCATTTT
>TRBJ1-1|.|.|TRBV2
CASSEARERTEAFF
TGTGCCAGCAGTGAGGCTCGCGAAAGAACTGAAGCTTTCTTT
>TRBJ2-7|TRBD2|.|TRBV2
CASSEEGLAATYEQYF
TGTGCCAGCAGTGAAGAGGGACTAGCGGCTACCTACGAGCAGTACTTC
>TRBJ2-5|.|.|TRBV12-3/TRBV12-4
CASKLTGKETQYF
TGTGCCAGCAAACTTACAGGGAAAGAGACCCAGTACTTC
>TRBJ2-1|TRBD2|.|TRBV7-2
CASSLTALTSGRAHNEQFF
TGTGCCAGCAGCTTAACGGCCCTGACTAGCGGGAGGGCCCACAATGAGCAGTTCTTC
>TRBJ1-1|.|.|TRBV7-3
CASSPDPDPHEAFF
TGTGCCAGCAGCCCCGACCCTGACCCCCATGAAGCTTTCTTT
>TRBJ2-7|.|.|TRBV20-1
CSARGGAETTSYYEQYF
TGCAGTGCTAGAGGCGGGGCCGAGACTACCTCTTACTACGAGCAGTACTTC
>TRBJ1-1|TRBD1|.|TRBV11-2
CTSSPWTGFTEAFF
TGTACCAGCAGCCCCTGGACAGGGTTCACTGAAGCTTTCTTT
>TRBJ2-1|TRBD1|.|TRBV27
CASIKRGPSDEQFF
TGTGCCAGCATCAAGAGGGGGCCGAGCGATGAGCAGTTCTTC
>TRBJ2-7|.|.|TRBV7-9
CASSSAPGWDEQYF
TGTGCCAGCAGCTCAGCCCCCGGGTGGGACGAGCAGTACTTC
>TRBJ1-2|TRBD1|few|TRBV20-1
CSAPAGQGAIGYGYTF
TGCAGTGCTCCAGCGGGCCAGGGGGCCATTGGTTATGGCTACACCTTC
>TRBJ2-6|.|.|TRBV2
CASSDDVGANVLTF
TGTGCCAGCAGTGACGATGTTGGGGCCAACGTCCTGACTTTC
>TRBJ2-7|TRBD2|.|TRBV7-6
CASSSGTSVPYEQYF
TGTGCCAGCAGCTCCGGGACTAGCGTCCCCTACGAGCAGTACTTC
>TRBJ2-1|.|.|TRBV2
CASSEHSMGQFF
TGTGCCAGCAGTGAGCACTCCATGGGGCAGTTCTTC
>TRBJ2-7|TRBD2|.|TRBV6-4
CASSERETYNEQYF
TGTGCCAGCAGTGAGCGGGAGACGTACAATGAGCAGTACTTC
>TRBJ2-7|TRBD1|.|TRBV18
CASSPPPGQGRLEQYF
TGTGCCAGCTCACCACCGCCGGGACAGGGGCGGCTCGAGCAGTACTTC
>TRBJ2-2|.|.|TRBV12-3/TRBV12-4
CASSSKGGRAGELFF
TGTGCCAGCAGCTCAAAGGGGGGCAGGGCCGGGGAGCTGTTTTTT
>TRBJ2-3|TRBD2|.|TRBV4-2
CASSQDPAGGSADTQYF
TGTGCCAGCAGCCAAGACCCCGCGGGAGGGTCGGCAGATACGCAGTATTTT
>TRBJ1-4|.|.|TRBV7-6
CASSPRTSPNEKLFF
TGTGCCAGCAGCCCGCGGACAAGCCCTAATGAAAAACTGTTTTTT
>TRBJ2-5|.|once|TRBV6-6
CASSYSTGGVKETRYF
TGTGCCAGCAGTTACTCTACCGGTGGCGTTAAAGAGACCCGGTACTTC
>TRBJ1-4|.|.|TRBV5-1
CASSLARTDEKLFF
TGCGCCAGCAGCTTGGCCAGGACGGATGAAAAACTGTTTTTT
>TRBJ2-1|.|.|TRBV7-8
CASVGLAQSYNEQFF
TGTGCCTCGGTAGGCCTAGCGCAATCCTACAATGAGCAGTTCTTC
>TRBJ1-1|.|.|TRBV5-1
CASKATGQNTEAFF
TGCGCCAGCAAGGCGACAGGCCAGAACACTGAAGCTTTCTTT
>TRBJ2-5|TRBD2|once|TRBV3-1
CASNQDSVGTSGLWEQYF
TGTGCCAGCAACCAAGATAGTGTGGGGACTAGCGGACTTTGGGAGCAGTACTTC
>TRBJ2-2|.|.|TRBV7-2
CASSAPTAPAGELFF
TGTGCCAGCAGCGCCCCGACTGCTCCCGCCGGGGAGCTGTTTTTT
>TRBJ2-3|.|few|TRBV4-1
CASSQFAAVDTQYF
TGCGCCAGCAGCCAATTCGCTGCTGTGGATACGCAGTATTTT
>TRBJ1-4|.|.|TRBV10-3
CAIGTNEKLFF
TGTGCCATTGGGACTAATGAAAAACTGTTTTTT
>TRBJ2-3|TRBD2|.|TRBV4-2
CASSPFRGGDTDTQYF
TGTGCCAGCAGCCCGTTTCGCGGGGGGGATACAGATACGCAGTATTTT
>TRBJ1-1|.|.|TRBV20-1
CSARAGWEEAFF
TGCAGTGCTAGAGCGGGGTGGGAGGAAGCTTTCTTT
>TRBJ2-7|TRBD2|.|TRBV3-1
CASSQDVGGTYEQYF
TGTGCCAGCAGCCAAGACGTCGGGGGGACCTACGAGCAGTACTTC
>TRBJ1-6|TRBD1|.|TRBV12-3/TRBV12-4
CASSPTRDRKQSPLHF
TGTGCCAGCAGTCCAACCCGGGACAGGAAACAATCACCCCTCCACTTT
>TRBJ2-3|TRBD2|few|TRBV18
CASSPLSLAGGSTDTQYF
TGTGCCAGCTCACCCCTATCCCTAGCGGGGGGTAGCACAGATACGCAGTATTTT
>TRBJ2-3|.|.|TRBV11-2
CASSSDGYSGTQYF
TGTGCCAGCAGCTCGGACGGTTACTCAGGGACGCAGTATTTT
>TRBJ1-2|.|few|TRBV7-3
CASSLGIGYGYTF
TGTGCCAGCAGCTTAGGCATCGGCTATGGCTACACCTTC
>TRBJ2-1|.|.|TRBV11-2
CASSLLEQFF
TGTGCCAGCAGCTTACTGGAGCAGTTCTTC
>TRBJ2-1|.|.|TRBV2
CASSDQSYNEQFF
TGTGCCAGCAGTGACCAGTCCTACAATGAGCAGTTCTTC
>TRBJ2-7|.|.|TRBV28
CASTNRANEQYF
TGTGCCAGCACAAACAGGGCCAACGAGCAGTACTTC
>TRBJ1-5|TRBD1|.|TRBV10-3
CAISDDRGYQPQHF
TGTGCCATCAGTGACGACAGGGGGTATCAGCCCCAGCATTTT
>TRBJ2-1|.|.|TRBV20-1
CSARNRAYQFF
TGCAGTGCTAGGAATAGGGCTTATCAGTTCTTC
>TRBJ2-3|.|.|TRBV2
CASSLGHGTSLTDTQYF
TGTGCCAGCAGTTTGGGTCACGGGACTTCTCTCACAGATACGCAGTATTTT
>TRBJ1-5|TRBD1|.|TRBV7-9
CASSLGTGRDSNQPQHF
TGTGCCAGCAGCTTAGGGACAGGGAGGGATAGCAATCAGCCCCAGCATTTT
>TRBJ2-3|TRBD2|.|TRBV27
CASSSAAGETDTQYF
TGTGCCAGCAGTTCCGCAGCGGGAGAAACAGATACGCAGTATTTT
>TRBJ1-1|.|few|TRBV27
CASSRSPTVNTEAFF
TGTGCCAGCAGCCGAAGTCCCACAGTGAACACTGAAGCTTTCTTT
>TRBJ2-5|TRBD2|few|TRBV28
CASSSLTSGGQETQYF
TGTGCCAGCAGTTCCCTTACTAGCGGGGGCCAAGAGACCCAGTACTTC
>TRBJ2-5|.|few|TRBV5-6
CASSLGPLALQETQYF
TGTGCCAGCAGCTTGGGTCCTCTGGCTCTCCAAGAGACCCAGTACTTC